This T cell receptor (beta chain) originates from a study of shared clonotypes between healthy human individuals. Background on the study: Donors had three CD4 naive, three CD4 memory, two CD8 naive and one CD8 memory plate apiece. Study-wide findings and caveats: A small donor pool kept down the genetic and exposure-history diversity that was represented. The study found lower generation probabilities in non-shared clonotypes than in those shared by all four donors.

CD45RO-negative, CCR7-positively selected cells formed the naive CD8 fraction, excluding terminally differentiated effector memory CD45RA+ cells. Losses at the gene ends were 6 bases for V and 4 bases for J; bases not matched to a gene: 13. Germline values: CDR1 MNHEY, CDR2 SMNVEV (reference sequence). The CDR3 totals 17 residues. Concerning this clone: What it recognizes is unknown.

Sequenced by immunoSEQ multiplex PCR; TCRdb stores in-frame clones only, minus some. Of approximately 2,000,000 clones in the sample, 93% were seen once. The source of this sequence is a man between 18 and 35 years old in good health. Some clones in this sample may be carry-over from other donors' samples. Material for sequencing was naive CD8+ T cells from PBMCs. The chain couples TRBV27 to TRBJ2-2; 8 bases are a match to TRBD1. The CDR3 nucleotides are TGTGCCAGCAGCAGACCCACCAGGGGGCCGGGCACCGGGGAGCTGTTTTTT. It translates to CASSRPTRGPGTGELFF.